These 21 T cell receptor beta chains originate from one sample sequenced in a study of cytomegalovirus exposure and HLA in healthy donors. Vbeta (60) and Jbeta (13) primers were used in the PCR. Repertoires were generated with immunoSEQ multiplex PCR, while TCRdb's copy carries only in-frame clones and drops some. The table has more than 200,000 clones, roughly 82% seen once. The sample taken for sequencing was PBMCs. The receptor source for this set is a middle-aged man in good health and CMV-seropositive.

Only one count was recorded for this clone. The chain couples TRBV18 to TRBJ1-5; 7 bases match TRBD1. The V gene's germline CDR1 is KGHSH and CDR2 LQKENI. The junction had 10 bases not matched to a gene; V was cut back by 3 bases and J by 5 bases. This CDR3 comprises 16 residues. The CDR3, as DNA: TGTGCCAGCTCACCGGTGGCAGGGGGTGGGGATCAGCCCCAGCATTTT. Translated: CASSPVAGGGDQPQHF.

Turning to this clone: A junction boundary mismatches the germline segment, possibly from a read error. The chain employs TRBV7-9 and TRBJ1-2; 7 bases agree with TRBD1. The CDR3 covers 13 residues. From germline, CDR1 is SEHNR and CDR2 FQNEAQ (reference sequence). The CDR3 DNA reads as TGTTCCAGCAGCTTGGGACAGCACTATGGCTACACCTTC. This sequence encodes CSSSLGQHYGYTF.

V usage is TRBV29-1 and J usage is TRBJ2-3; tentatively, D is TRBD2 (5 bases). V lost 0 bases and J 11 bases, leaving 12 bases between the germline ends. The V gene's germline CDR1 is SQVTM and CDR2 ANQGSEA. This CDR3 is 12 amino acids long. This CDR3 is CSVEEDRGKQYF. In nucleotides, the CDR3 is TGCAGCGTTGAAGAGGACCGAGGGAAGCAGTATTTT.

The gene calls are TRBV6-5 and TRBJ2-1; possible D gene TRBD1, 6 bases. The V gene's germline CDR1 is MNHEY and CDR2 SVGAGI. The CDR3 loop spans 13 amino acids. The V gene lost 7 bases and the J gene lost 0 bases, with 7 bases spanning the gap. The CDR3 DNA is TGTGCCAGCACCAGGGGCTCCTACAATGAGCAGTTCTTC. Protein sequence: CASTRGSYNEQFF.

The chain uses TRBV10-1 and TRBJ2-1, with D unresolved. Germline V lookup: CDR1 WNHNN, CDR2 SYGVQD (reference sequence). V lost 4 bases and J lost 4, with 8 bases in between. The CDR3 has 13 residues. The CDR3 sequence is CASSGSAYNEQFF. CDR3 DNA: TGCGCCAGCAGTGGGAGTGCTTACAATGAGCAGTTCTTC.

The chain joins TRBV11-2 to TRBJ2-1; 9 bases match TRBD2. Germline V gene sequence: CDR1 SGHAT, CDR2 FQNNGV. The CDR3 spans 12 residues. J lost 7 bases, V lost 8 bases, and 3 bases had no gene match. In DNA, the CDR3 is TGTGCCAGCCGCGGACTAGCGAATGAGCAGTTCTTC. Amino acids: CASRGLANEQFF.

The V and J genes are TRBV9 and TRBJ2-2; D is unclear. Germline V gives CDR1 SGDLS, CDR2 YYNGEE. The CDR3 sequence is 12 residues long. V was cut by 0 bases and J by 7 bases, with 4 bases left in between. The CDR3 here is CASSVGGGELFF. The DNA for the CDR3 is TGTGCCAGCAGCGTAGGCGGCGGGGAGCTGTTTTTT.

With regard to this clone: At the DNA level, this CDR3 is encoded by other sequences in the same sample as well. The J gene is TRBJ1-4, the V gene TRBV18; D may be TRBD1 (6 bases). The CDR3 covers 14 residues. V lost 3 bases and J 6 bases, leaving 11 bases between the germline ends. CDR1 and CDR2 (germline): KGHSH, LQKENI. CDR3 amino acids: CASSPGQGDEKLFF. The DNA for the CDR3 is TGTGCCAGCTCACCGGGACAAGGAGATGAAAAACTGTTTTTT.

CDR3 sequence reads: CASSVGTGVGNEQFF. The CDR3 region has the DNA TGTGCCAGCAGCGTAGGGACAGGAGTTGGCAATGAGCAGTTCTTC. The V and J genes are TRBV9 and TRBJ2-1; 7 bases are a match to TRBD1. The germline CDR1 and CDR2 sequences are SGDLS and YYNGEE. The length of the CDR3 is 15 residues. Unmatched junction bases numbered 6, after V lost 0 bases and J lost 6 bases.

The rearrangement uses TRBV4-1 and TRBJ2-3, with TRBD2 matching over 7 bases. The germline gives CDR1 MGHRA, CDR2 YSYEKL. Germline trimming cut 7 bases from V and 4 bases from J; bases unmatched to any gene: 8. The CDR3 is 14 amino acids. DNA of the CDR3: TGCGCCAGCAACCCGGGGAGGGCCCCAGATACGCAGTATTTT. This translates into CASNPGRAPDTQYF.

V usage is TRBV6-1 and J usage is TRBJ2-5; 9 bases are a match to TRBD1. The end of the DNA aligns better with TRBJ2-7, so the J call may be wrong. Per the germline V gene, CDR1 is MNHNS and CDR2 is SASEGT. The CDR3 contains 16 residues. CDR3 in DNA: TGTGCCAGCAGTGGCGGGACAGGGCCTATCTCCTACGAGCAGTACTTC. Its protein is CASSGGTGPISYEQYF.

The chain combines TRBV29-1 with TRBJ1-4, with D maybe TRBD1 (5 bases). The CDR3 sequence is 11 residues long. The V end lost 6 bases, the J end lost 5 bases, and 7 bases lay between the germline ends. Germline CDR1 is SQVTM and CDR2 is ANQGSEA. CDR3 bases: TGCAGCGTGTACAGGAATGAAAAACTGTTTTTT. It encodes CSVYRNEKLFF.

Here the CDR3 DNA reads TGTGCCAGCACCCAAGTGGGGGCACTTCAAGAGACCCAGTACTTC. It is translated as CASTQVGALQETQYF. The chain combines TRBV6-1 with TRBJ2-5; TRBD1 is a possible D gene (6 bases). V was trimmed by 7 bases and J by 2 bases, leaving 17 bases between them. Germline CDR1 is MNHNS and CDR2 is SASEGT. This CDR3 is built from 15 residues.

This chain uses TRBV27 with TRBJ2-7; D remains unclear. Germline lookup yields CDR1 MNHEY and CDR2 SMNVEV (reference sequence). The germline V and J ends were trimmed by 4 bases and 0 bases, with 7 bases remaining between them. This CDR3 has 13 amino acids. The chain's CDR3 is CASSSGSSYEQYF. CDR3 sequence (DNA): TGTGCCAGCAGTTCCGGTAGCTCCTACGAGCAGTACTTC.

The gene calls are TRBV7-8 and TRBJ1-1, with 8 bases matching TRBD1. The CDR3 has 15 residues. Germline V gene sequence: CDR1 SGHVS, CDR2 FQNEAQ. The V segment lost 1 base and the J segment 4 bases; nucleotides outside the gene matches: 5. CDR3 nucleotide sequence: TGTGCCAGCAGCTTAGTGTCCAGGGGGCTCACTGAAGCTTTCTTT. This gives the protein CASSLVSRGLTEAFF.

The rearrangement joins TRBV11-2 to TRBJ2-1; D might be TRBD2 (6 bases). CDR1 is SGHAT and CDR2 is FQNNGV in the germline V gene. Trimming shortened V by 3 bases and J by 7 bases, and 16 bases separated the two germline ends. This CDR3 has 15 amino acids. CDR3 DNA sequence: TGTGCCAGCAGCTTTTCCCCCCTTAGCGGTAATGAGCAGTTCTTC. Amino acid sequence: CASSFSPLSGNEQFF.

The gene calls are TRBV6-5 and TRBJ1-2; D uncertain. The CDR3 sequence is 15 residues long. The germline V and J ends were trimmed by 0 bases and 0 bases, with 8 bases remaining between them. Germline lookup yields CDR1 MNHEY and CDR2 SVGAGI. CDR3 nucleotides: TGTGCCAGCAGTTACTCGTTCCAGGCTAACTATGGCTACACCTTC. Translation gives CASSYSFQANYGYTF.

The J gene is TRBJ2-7, the V gene TRBV4-1, with 7 bases lining up with TRBD2. Germline CDR1 MGHRA, CDR2 YSYEKL. V lost 0 bases, J lost 6 bases, and 11 bases stayed unmatched. The CDR3 sequence is 16 residues long. The CDR3 DNA sequence: TGCGCCAGCAGCCAAGATGGCCAGCGGGGTCTGGGCGAGCAGTACTTC. This codes for CASSQDGQRGLGEQYF.

This chain connects TRBV5-6 to TRBJ1-2; 7 bases fit TRBD1. Germline lookup yields CDR1 SGHDT and CDR2 YYEEEE. The CDR3 runs to 13 residues. Trimming cost V 6 bases and J 4 bases; bases outside gene matches: 6. In nucleotides, the CDR3 is TGTGCCAGCACCACAGGACAGGTCTATGGCTACACCTTC. This codes for CASTTGQVYGYTF.

The rearrangement links TRBV13 to TRBJ2-1; perhaps TRBD2 as D (6 bases). V shed 4 bases and J shed 7 bases, with 14 bases lying between them. Germline V gene data show CDR1 as PRHDT and CDR2 as FYEKMQ (reference sequence). The CDR3 runs 14 residues. The CDR3 DNA follows: TGTGCCAGCAGCTACCGGGACTCCTTGAATGAGCAGTTCTTC. This sequence encodes CASSYRDSLNEQFF.

The chain uses TRBV6-1 and TRBJ1-2, with a weak D call TRBD1 (5 bases). V was cut by 4 bases and J by 3 bases, with 15 bases left in between. The CDR3 runs to 15 residues. From germline, CDR1 is MNHNS and CDR2 SASEGT. The DNA for the CDR3 is TGTGCCAGCAGTGCCCCACGCCAGGGTGACTATGGCTACACCTTC. Encoded protein: CASSAPRQGDYGYTF.